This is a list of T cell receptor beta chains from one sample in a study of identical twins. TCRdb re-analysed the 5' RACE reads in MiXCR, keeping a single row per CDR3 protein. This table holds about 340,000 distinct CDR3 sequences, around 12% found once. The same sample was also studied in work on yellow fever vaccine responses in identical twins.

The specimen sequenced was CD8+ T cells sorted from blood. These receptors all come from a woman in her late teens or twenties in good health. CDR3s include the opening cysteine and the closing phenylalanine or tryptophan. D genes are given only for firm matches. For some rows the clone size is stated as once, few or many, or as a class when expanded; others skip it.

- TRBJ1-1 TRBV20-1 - TGCAGTGCTCAGGAACCAGGTGTGAACACTGAAGCTTTCTTT CSAQEPGVNTEAFF
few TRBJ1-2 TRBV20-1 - TGCAGTGCTAGCGACAGGAACTCCTATGGCTACACCTTC CSASDRNSYGYTF
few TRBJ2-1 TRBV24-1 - TGTGCCACCAGTGATTTCGGGGCATTGAGTGAGCAGTTCTTC CATSDFGALSEQFF
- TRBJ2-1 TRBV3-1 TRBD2 TGTGCCAGCAGCCCAACAGCGGGAGGGATCTCCAATGAGCAGTTCTTC CASSPTAGGISNEQFF
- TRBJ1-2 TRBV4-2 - TGTGCCAGCAGCCAAACCACCGGGCCACTCCGTGATGGCTACACCTTC CASSQTTGPLRDGYTF
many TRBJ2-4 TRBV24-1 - TGTGCCACCCAAGACGGGGTGGACATTCAGTACTTC CATQDGVDIQYF
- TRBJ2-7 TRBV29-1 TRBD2 TGCAGCGTTGAACTCGTAGCGGGAAACAGCTACGAGCAGTACTTC CSVELVAGNSYEQYF
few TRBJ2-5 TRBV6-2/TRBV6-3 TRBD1 TGTGCCAGCAGTATGACGGACAGGGCCCAAGAGACCCAGTACTTC CASSMTDRAQETQYF
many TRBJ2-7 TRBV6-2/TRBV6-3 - TGTGCCAGCAGTTACGTCGGGGGAGATGCGGCCTACGAGCAGTACTTC CASSYVGGDAAYEQYF
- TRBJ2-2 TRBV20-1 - TGCAGTGCTAAAGGACTAAACACCGGGGAGCTGTTTTTT CSAKGLNTGELFF
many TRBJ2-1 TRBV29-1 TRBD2 TGCAGCGTTGAAGATAAAATTCAAGCGGGAGTCAACAATGAGCAGTTCTTC CSVEDKIQAGVNNEQFF
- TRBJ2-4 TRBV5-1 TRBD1 TGCGCCAGCAGCTTGCGCGCGGGACAGGGCCCTATCTTAGCCAAAAACATTCAGTACTTC CASSLRAGQGPILAKNIQYF
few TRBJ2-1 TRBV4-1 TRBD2 TGCGCCAGCAGCTCGGGACTAGCGGGAGGCCCCGAGCAGTTCTTC CASSSGLAGGPEQFF
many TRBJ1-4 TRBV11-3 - TGTGCCAGCAGCCCTGGTATAGCGGGTGAAAAACTGTTTTTT CASSPGIAGEKLFF
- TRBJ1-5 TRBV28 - TGTGCCAGCAGTTGGGGAGACAGACATGATCAGCCCCAGCATTTT CASSWGDRHDQPQHF
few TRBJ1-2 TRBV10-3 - TGTGCCATCAGTGAAGTAGGGAACTATAACTATGGCTACACCTTC CAISEVGNYNYGYTF
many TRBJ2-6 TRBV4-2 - TGTGCCAGCAGCCAAGATCCCGACAACTCTGGGGCCAACGTCCTGACTTTC CASSQDPDNSGANVLTF
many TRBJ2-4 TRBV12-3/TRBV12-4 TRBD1 TGTGCCAGCAGTCCTACGACAGGGACAGGGTTGAACATTCAGTACTTC CASSPTTGTGLNIQYF
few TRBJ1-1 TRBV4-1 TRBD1 TGCGCCAGCAGCCAAGATCGAGGACAGGTGCACACTGAAGCTTTCTTT CASSQDRGQVHTEAFF
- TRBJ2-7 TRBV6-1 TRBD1 TGTGCCAGCAGCAAGGACAGGGTAAACGAGCAGTACTTC CASSKDRVNEQYF
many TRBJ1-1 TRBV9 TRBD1 TGTGCCAGCAGCACCGGGACAGGGTGGACTGAAGCTTTCTTT CASSTGTGWTEAFF
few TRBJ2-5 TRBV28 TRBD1 TGTGCCAGCAGTTCGGACAGGGGGCGTGAGACCCAGTACTTC CASSSDRGRETQYF
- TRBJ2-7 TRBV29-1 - TGCAGCGTTGAAGGAGGCACGGGACCCTCACCCTACGAGCAGTACTTC CSVEGGTGPSPYEQYF
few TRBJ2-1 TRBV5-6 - TGTGCCAGCAGCTTGGGTCTGAGTGGGGCTTACAATGAGCAGTTCTTC CASSLGLSGAYNEQFF
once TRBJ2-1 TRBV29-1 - TGCAGCGTTGTCCAGGGGGGGGGCCGGTACAATGAGCAGTTCTTC CSVVQGGGRYNEQFF
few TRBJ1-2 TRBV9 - TGTGCCAGCAGCGCCCGGAAGAACTATGGCTACACCTTC CASSARKNYGYTF
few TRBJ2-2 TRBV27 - TGTGCCAGCACTACCGCGGGGGCTGGACACACCGGGGAGCTGTTTTTT CASTTAGAGHTGELFF
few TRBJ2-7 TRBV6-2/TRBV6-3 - TGTGCCAGCAGTTACGGCGGGCGAACCTACGAGCAGTACTTC CASSYGGRTYEQYF
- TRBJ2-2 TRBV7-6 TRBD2 TGTGCCAGCAGCTTTGGGGGGGGGACGAACACCGGGGAGCTGTTTTTT CASSFGGGTNTGELFF
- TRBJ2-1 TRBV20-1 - TGCAGTGGGAAGGACAGAGACTTAAATGAGCAGTTCTTC CSGKDRDLNEQFF
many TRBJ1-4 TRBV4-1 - TGCGCCAGCAGCCAGACAGTGACAGATGAAAAACTGTTTTTT CASSQTVTDEKLFF
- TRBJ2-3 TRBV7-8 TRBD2 TGTGCCAGCAGCTTAGTCTTGCTCGTCGCGGGGGGGCTCGAAGATACGCAGTATTTT CASSLVLLVAGGLEDTQYF